The source of this TCR beta chain is a study of cytomegalovirus exposure and HLA in healthy donors. This CDR3 is built from 14 residues. Trimming took 4 bases from V and 2 from J; bases not matched to a gene: 4. CDR1 and CDR2 (germline): SGHRS, YFSETQ. Researchers ran the PCR with 60 Vbeta and 13 Jbeta primers. The method was immunoSEQ multiplex PCR; TCRdb's version includes in-frame clones alone and lacks a portion of them. This sample has roughly 160,000 clones; less than 85% occur once, and the top ten carry 1.2% to 1.5%. This clone was recorded only once. The specimen was PBMCs. The origin of this receptor is a man aged 60-69 years in good health and CMV-seronegative. The rearrangement uses TRBV5-1 and TRBJ2-7; 9 bases line up with TRBD2. The CDR3 here is CASSPVAGAYEQYF. The CDR3 coding sequence is TGCGCCAGCAGCCCCGTAGCGGGAGCCTACGAGCAGTACTTC.